This T cell receptor (beta chain) was documented in a study of blood T cell repertoires in COVID-19. Across the whole study: Acute and convalescent COVID-19 samples came from the United States, Italy and Spain.

Per the original data handling: From reference gene primer amplification, estimates of nucleated cell counts were derived. The repertoire was sequenced with immunoSEQ multiplex PCR; TCRdb's copy has only in-frame clones and lacks some. The V and J calls and clone size come from that table; D and trimming were worked out from the DNA. This sample carries 120,000 or so clones, 84% of them seen once, and the ten largest clones take 3% to 4.5%. Self-reported history from a screening survey and questionnaire set each donor's cohort. Germline CDR1 is MDHEN and CDR2 is SYDVKM. The CDR3 spans 13 residues. The junction had 5 bases not matched to a gene; V was cut back by 5 bases and J by 8 bases.

Sample: PBMCs or T cells enriched from blood (not recorded which). The chain combines TRBV28 with TRBJ2-1, with 8 bases aligning to TRBD1. This clonotype originated in a woman aged 25 to 39 who had recovered from COVID-19. In nucleotides, the CDR3 is TGTGCCAGCAGTGTCCAGGGGGCCGATGAGCAGTTCTTC. Protein sequence: CASSVQGADEQFF.